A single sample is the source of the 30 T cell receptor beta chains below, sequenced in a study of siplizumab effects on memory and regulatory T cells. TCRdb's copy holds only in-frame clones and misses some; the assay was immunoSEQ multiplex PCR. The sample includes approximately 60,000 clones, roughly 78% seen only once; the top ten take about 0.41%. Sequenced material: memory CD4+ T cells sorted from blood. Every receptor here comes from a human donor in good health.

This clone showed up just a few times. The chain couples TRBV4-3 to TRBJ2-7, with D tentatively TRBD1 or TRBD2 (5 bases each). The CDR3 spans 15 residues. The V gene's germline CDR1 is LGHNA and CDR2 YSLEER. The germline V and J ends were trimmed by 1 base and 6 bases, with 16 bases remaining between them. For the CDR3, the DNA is TGCGCCAGCAGCCAAGTCGGTCTTGGGACGGCCGAGCAGTACTTC. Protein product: CASSQVGLGTAEQYF.

CDR3 coding DNA: TGTGCCAGTAGTCCACGGACAGGGCCAGGAAACACCATATATTTT. Residues: CASSPRTGPGNTIYF. V gene TRBV19 combines with J gene TRBJ1-3; 8 nucleotides line up with TRBD1. This CDR3 region has 15 residues. Trimming took 5 bases from V and 4 from J; bases not matched to a gene: 7. CDR1 and CDR2 (germline): LNHDA, SQIVND (reference sequence).

CDR3: CASSTGQGWYQPQHF. CDR3 DNA: TGTGCCAGCAGTACGGGACAGGGATGGTATCAGCCCCAGCATTTT. The chain recombines TRBV6-6 with TRBJ1-5, with 9 bases aligning to TRBD1. The V and J ends lost 5 bases and 5 bases, in that order; junction bases with no gene match: 7. Germline V CDR1 and CDR2: MNHNY, SVGAGI (reference sequence). The CDR3 is 15 residues long.

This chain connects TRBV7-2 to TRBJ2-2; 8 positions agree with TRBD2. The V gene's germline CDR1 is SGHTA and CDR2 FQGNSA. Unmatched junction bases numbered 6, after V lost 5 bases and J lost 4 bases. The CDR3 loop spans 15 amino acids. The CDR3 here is CASSARLASTGELFF. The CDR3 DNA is TGTGCCAGCAGCGCCCGACTAGCGAGCACCGGGGAGCTGTTTTTT.

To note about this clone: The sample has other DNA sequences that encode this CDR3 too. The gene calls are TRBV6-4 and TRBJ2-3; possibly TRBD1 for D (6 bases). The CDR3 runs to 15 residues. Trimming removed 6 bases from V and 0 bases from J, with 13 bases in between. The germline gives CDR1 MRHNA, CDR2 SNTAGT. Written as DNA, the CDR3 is TGTGCCAGCAGCGATTCAGGGGCTAGCACAGATACGCAGTATTTT. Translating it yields CASSDSGASTDTQYF.

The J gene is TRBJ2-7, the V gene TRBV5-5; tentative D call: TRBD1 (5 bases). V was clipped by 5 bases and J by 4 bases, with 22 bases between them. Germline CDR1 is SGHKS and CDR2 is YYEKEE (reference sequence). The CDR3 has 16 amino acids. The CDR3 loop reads CASSYALIGQGYEQYF. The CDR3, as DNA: TGTGCCAGCAGTTATGCGCTGATCGGCCAGGGATACGAGCAGTACTTC.

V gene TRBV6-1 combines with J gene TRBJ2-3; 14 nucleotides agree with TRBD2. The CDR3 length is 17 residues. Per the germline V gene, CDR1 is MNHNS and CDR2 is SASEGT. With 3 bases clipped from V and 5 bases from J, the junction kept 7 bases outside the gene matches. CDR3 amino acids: CASSDRLAGGRGDTQYF. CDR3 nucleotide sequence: TGTGCCAGCAGTGACCGACTAGCGGGGGGGCGGGGAGATACGCAGTATTTT.

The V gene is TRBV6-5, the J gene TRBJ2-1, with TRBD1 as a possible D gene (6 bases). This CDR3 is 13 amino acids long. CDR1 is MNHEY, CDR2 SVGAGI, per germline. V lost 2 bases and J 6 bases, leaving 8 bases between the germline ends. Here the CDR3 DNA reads TGTGCCAGCAGTTACCGCAGGGGCAATGAGCAGTTCTTC. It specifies CASSYRRGNEQFF.

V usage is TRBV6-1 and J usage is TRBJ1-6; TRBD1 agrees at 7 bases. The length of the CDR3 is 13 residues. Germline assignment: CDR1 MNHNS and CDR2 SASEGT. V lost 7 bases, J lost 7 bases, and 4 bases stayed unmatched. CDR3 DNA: TGTGCCAGCACCGGGACAGCCAATTCACCCCTCCACTTT. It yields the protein CASTGTANSPLHF.

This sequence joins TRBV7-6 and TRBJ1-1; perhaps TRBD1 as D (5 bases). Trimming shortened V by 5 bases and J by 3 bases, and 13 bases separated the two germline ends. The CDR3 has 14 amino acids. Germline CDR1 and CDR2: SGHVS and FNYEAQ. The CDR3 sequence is CASSQQTADTEAFF. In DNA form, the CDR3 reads TGTGCCAGCAGCCAACAGACAGCGGACACTGAAGCTTTCTTT.

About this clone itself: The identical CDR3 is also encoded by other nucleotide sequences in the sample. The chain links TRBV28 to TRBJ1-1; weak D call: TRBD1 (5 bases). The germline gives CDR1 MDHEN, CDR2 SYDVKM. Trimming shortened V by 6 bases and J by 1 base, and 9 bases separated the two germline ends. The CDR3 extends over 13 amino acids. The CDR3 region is CASRGQGNTEAFF. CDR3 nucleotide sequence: TGTGCCAGCAGGGGCCAGGGGAACACTGAAGCTTTCTTT.

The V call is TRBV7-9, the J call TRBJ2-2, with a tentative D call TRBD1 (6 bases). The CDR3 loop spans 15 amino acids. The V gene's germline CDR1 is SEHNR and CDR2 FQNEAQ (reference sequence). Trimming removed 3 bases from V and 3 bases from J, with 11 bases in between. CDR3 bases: TGTGCCAGCAGCTTTGGGGGCTGGGACACCGGGGAGCTGTTTTTT. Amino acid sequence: CASSFGGWDTGELFF.

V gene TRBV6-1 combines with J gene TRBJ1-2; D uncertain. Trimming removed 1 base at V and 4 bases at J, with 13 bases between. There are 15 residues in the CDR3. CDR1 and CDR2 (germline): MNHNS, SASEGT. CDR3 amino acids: CASSEDSGSLYGYTF. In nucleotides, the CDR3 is TGTGCCAGCAGTGAAGACTCGGGATCCCTCTATGGCTACACCTTC.

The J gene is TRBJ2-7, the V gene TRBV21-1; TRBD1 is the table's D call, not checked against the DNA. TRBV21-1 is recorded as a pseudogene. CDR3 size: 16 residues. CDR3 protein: CASSKSETAPAYEQYF. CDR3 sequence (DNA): TGTGCCAGCAGCAAATCGGAGACAGCGCCGGCTTACGAGCAGTACTTC.

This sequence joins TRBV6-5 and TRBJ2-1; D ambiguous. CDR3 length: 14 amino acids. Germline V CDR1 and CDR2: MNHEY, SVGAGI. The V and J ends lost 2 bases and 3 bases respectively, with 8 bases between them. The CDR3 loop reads CASSYSKNYNEQFF. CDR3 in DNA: TGTGCCAGCAGTTACAGCAAGAACTACAATGAGCAGTTCTTC.

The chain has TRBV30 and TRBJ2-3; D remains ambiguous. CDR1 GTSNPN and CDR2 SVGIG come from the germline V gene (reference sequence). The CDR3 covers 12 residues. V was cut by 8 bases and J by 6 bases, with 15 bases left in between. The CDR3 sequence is CATLGPADTQYF. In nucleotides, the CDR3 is TGTGCCACCTTGGGCCCCGCCGATACGCAGTATTTT.

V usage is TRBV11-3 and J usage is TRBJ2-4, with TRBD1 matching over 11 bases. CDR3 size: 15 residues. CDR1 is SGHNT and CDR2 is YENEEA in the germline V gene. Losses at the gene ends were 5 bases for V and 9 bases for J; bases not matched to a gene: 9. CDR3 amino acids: CASSAAAGTGGIQYF. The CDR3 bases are TGTGCCAGCAGCGCCGCCGCCGGGACAGGGGGCATTCAGTACTTC.

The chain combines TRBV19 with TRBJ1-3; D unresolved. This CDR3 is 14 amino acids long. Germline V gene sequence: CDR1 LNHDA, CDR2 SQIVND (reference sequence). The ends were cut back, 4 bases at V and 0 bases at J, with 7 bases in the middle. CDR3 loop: CASSTVYSGNTIYF. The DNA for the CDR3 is TGTGCCAGTAGTACGGTATACTCTGGAAACACCATATATTTT.

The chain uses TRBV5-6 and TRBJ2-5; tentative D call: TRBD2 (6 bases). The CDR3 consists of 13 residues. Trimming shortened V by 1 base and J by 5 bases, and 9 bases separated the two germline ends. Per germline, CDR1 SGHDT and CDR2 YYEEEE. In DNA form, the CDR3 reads TGTGCCAGCAGCTTGATTGGGGGGGAGACCCAGTACTTC. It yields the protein CASSLIGGETQYF.

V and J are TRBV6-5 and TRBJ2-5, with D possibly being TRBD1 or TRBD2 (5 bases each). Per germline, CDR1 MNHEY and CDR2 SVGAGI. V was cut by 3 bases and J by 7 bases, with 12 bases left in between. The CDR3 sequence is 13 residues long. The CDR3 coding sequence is TGTGCCAGCAGTTATGGGGCCGAGGGGACCCAGTACTTC. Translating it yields CASSYGAEGTQYF.

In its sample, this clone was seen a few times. The CDR3 here is CASSRSGRDSTDTQYF. CDR3 bases: TGCGCCAGCAGCCGATCGGGCAGGGATAGCACAGATACGCAGTATTTT. This chain joins TRBV5-1 and TRBJ2-3; D perhaps matches TRBD1 (5 bases). V dropped 4 bases and J dropped 0 bases, with 15 bases sitting between them. Germline values: CDR1 SGHRS, CDR2 YFSETQ. CDR3 length equals 16 residues.

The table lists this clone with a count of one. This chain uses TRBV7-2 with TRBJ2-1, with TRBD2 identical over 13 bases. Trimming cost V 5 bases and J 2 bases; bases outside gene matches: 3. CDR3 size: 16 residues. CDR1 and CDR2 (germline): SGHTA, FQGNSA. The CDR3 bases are TGTGCCAGCAGCAAAGGGACTAGCGGGGCCTACAATGAGCAGTTCTTC. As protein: CASSKGTSGAYNEQFF.

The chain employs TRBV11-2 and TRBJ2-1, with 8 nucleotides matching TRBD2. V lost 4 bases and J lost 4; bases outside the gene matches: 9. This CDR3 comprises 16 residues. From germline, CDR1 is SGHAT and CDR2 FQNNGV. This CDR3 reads CASSSTSGWIYNEQFF. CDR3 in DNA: TGTGCCAGCAGCTCTACTAGCGGTTGGATATACAATGAGCAGTTCTTC.

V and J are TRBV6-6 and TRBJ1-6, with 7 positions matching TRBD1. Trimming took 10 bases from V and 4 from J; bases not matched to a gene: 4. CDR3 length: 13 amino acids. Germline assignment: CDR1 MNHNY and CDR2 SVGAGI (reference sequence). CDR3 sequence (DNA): TGTGCCACCAGGGGACAGTATAATTCACCCCTCCACTTT. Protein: CATRGQYNSPLHF.

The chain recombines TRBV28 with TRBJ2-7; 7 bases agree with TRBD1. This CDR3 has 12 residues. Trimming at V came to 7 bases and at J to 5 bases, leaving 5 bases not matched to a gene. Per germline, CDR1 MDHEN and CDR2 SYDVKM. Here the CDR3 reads CASTSDRDEQYF. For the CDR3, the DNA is TGTGCCAGCACCTCCGACAGGGACGAGCAGTACTTC.

Here the CDR3 DNA reads TGTGCCTGGAGTCAACGGGGTTATTTGGTCCCATCACCCCTCCACTTT. Residues: CAWSQRGYLVPSPLHF. The chain employs TRBV30 and TRBJ1-6, with D hard to call. The length of the CDR3 is 16 residues. Germline CDR1 GTSNPN, CDR2 SVGIG (reference sequence). The V gene lost 2 bases and the J gene lost 10 bases, with 21 bases spanning the gap.

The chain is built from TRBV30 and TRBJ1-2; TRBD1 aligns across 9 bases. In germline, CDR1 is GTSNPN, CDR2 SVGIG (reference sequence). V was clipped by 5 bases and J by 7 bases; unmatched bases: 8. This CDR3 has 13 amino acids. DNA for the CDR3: TGTGCCTGGCCCGGGACAGGGTCTCGTGGCTACACCTTC. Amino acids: CAWPGTGSRGYTF.

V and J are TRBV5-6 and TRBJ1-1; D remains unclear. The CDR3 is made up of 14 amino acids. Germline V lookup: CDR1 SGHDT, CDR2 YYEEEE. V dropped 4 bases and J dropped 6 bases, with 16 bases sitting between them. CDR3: CASSRIASPAEAFF. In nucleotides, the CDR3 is TGTGCCAGCAGCAGAATAGCCTCGCCCGCTGAAGCTTTCTTT.

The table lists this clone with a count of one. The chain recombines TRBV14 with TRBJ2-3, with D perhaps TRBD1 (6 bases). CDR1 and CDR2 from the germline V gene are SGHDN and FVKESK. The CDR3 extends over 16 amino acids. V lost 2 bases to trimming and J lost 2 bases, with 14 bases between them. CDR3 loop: CASSQFIGTNTDTQYF. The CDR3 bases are TGTGCCAGCAGCCAATTTATCGGGACAAACACAGATACGCAGTATTTT. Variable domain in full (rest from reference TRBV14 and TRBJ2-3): EAGVTQFPSHSVIEKGQTVTLRCDPISGHDNLYWYRRVMGKEIKFLLHFVKESKQDESGMPNNRFLAERTGGTYSTLKVQPAELEDSGVYFCASSQFIGTNTDTQYFGPGTRLTVL.

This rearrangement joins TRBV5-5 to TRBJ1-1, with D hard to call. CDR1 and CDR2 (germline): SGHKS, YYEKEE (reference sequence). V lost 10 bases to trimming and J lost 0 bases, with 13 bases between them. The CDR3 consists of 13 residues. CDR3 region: CAGCWGLNTEAFF. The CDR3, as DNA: TGTGCCGGTTGTTGGGGATTGAACACTGAAGCTTTCTTT.